The clone carrying this TCR beta chain was recorded many times. The antigen remains unidentified. The CDR3 has 11 residues. Trimming took 5 bases from V and 7 from J; bases not matched to a gene: 2. Authors of the study amplified TCR beta CDR3 regions from RNA transcripts. An initial round of RT-PCR targeting the TCR CDR3 relied on the HTBI primer set. From the multiplex PCR reads, TCRdb called clonotypes with MiXCR, one entry per CDR3 protein. The repertoire includes 490,000 or so distinct CDR3 sequences, about 20% of them detected once, and over 45% sits in the top ten. Patients were excluded for uncontrolled infection, other autoimmune disease, pregnancy or lactation. The sample comes from a study of T cells in Graves' hyperthyroidism and ophthalmopathy. Overall study findings and caveats: The blood repertoire included most of the expanded thyroid clonotypes above 0.001. Through a model of 13 V-J features, ophthalmopathy was separated from stable hyperthyroidism.

The sample was blood. The V and J genes are TRBV12-3 or TRBV12-4 and TRBJ2-7; TRBD1 aligns across 7 bases. This clonotype originated in a middle-aged man with Graves' ophthalmopathy. Written as DNA, the CDR3 is TGTGCCAGCAGTACAGGGGAAGAGCAGTACTTC. Its protein product is CASSTGEEQYF.